These 8 T cell receptor beta chains originate from one sample sequenced in a study of beta chain features in type 1 diabetes. The investigators reverse transcribed all of the isolated RNA, so they sequenced expressed TCRB transcripts. TCRdb's table, derived via immunoSEQ multiplex PCR, lists solely in-frame clones and lacks some. Altogether a few hundred thousand clones are present, around 15% being singletons, with the ten largest covering approximately 7%. Sequencing was done on a sample of central memory CD4+ T cells from blood. Every receptor here comes from a man aged 25 to 45 in good health.

Regarding this clone: Germline and junction disagree at one end, which may indicate a read error. The chain couples TRBV10-3 to TRBJ2-5; weak D call: TRBD2 (6 bases). The CDR3 length is 13 residues. Looked up from germline, CDR1 is ENHRY and CDR2 is SYGVKD. CDR3 nucleotide sequence: TGTGCCAGCAGTTCGACTAGGAAAGAGACCCAGTACTTC. Translating it yields CASSSTRKETQYF.

CDR3 protein: CASSPPQGGGQPQHF. For the CDR3, the DNA is TGTGCCAGCAGCCCGCCGCAGGGTGGAGGTCAGCCCCAGCATTTT. V gene TRBV7-2 combines with J gene TRBJ1-5; D might be TRBD1 (5 bases). The germline V gene encodes CDR1 SGHTA and CDR2 FQGNSA. This CDR3 spans 15 amino acids. Trimming stripped 5 bases from V and 6 bases from J, with 17 bases between.

The gene calls are TRBV7-6 and TRBJ2-3; 11 bases are shared with TRBD2. This CDR3 is built from 15 residues. With V trimmed by 2 bases and J by 5 bases, 3 bases remained unmatched. The germline gives CDR1 SGHVS, CDR2 FNYEAQ. The CDR3 loop reads CASSLRLAGGDTQYF. The DNA of the CDR3 is TGTGCCAGCAGCTTAAGGCTAGCGGGGGGAGATACGCAGTATTTT.

This clone was counted many times. The rearrangement links TRBV28 to TRBJ2-3; 8 positions match TRBD1. After removal of 6 bases from V and 5 bases from J, the junction contained 7 bases not matched to a gene. CDR3 length: 14 amino acids. Germline V lookup: CDR1 MDHEN, CDR2 SYDVKM. The CDR3, as DNA: TGTGCCAGCAGCCCGACAGGGGAAAGAGATACGCAGTATTTT. Encoded protein: CASSPTGERDTQYF.

This clone was picked up many times. The rearrangement uses TRBV10-3 and TRBJ2-3; the D gene is possibly TRBD2 (7 bases). The CDR3 loop spans 14 amino acids. The V gene lost 10 bases and the J gene lost 2 bases, with 16 bases spanning the gap. Germline V gene lookup returns CDR1 ENHRY and CDR2 SYGVKD. The CDR3 reads CATSDGGATDTQYF. Here the CDR3 DNA reads TGTGCCACTTCGGATGGGGGGGCCACAGATACGCAGTATTTT.

The sample holds a few counts of this clone. The chain has TRBV27 and TRBJ1-5; D gene uncertain. This CDR3 contains 13 residues. V lost 3 bases and J lost 2, with 5 bases in between. Germline lookup yields CDR1 MNHEY and CDR2 SMNVEV (reference sequence). The CDR3 protein is CASSLNGNQPQHF. In nucleotides, the CDR3 is TGTGCCAGCAGTTTGAATGGCAATCAGCCCCAGCATTTT.

This clone has just a few counts. The chain is built from TRBV9 and TRBJ2-1; 9 positions agree with TRBD1. Per the germline V gene, CDR1 is SGDLS and CDR2 is YYNGEE. The CDR3 spans 15 residues. Trimming took 4 bases from V and 3 from J; bases not matched to a gene: 5. The CDR3 protein is CASSPRDRDYNEQFF. The CDR3 DNA sequence: TGTGCCAGCAGCCCCAGGGACAGGGACTACAATGAGCAGTTCTTC.

On this clone itself: The junction shows a germline mismatch at one end, possibly a read error. This chain uses TRBV7-7 with TRBJ2-5; TRBD1 matches at 12 bases. CDR3 length: 17 amino acids. From germline, CDR1 is SSHAT and CDR2 FNYEAQ (reference sequence). CDR3 residues: CASSLGRRDRGLETQYF. The CDR3 nucleotides read TGTGCTAGCAGCTTAGGGAGGCGGGACAGGGGGCTGGAGACCCAGTACTTC.